This is a list of T cell receptor beta chains from one sample in a study of neoadjuvant anti-PD-1 for oral cavity cancer. Assay used: immunoSEQ multiplex PCR; TCRdb lists only in-frame clones, some missing. The sample shows around 68,000 clones, approximately 87% of them seen only once. Material: PBMCs, obtained after nivolumab (anti-PD-1) treatment. All receptors come from a person aged 35 to 85 with oral cavity squamous cell carcinoma. Both conserved end residues are part of each CDR3. Each record gives: D gene, V gene, clone size, J gene, CDR3 DNA, CDR3 protein. A D gene is named only where the DNA matches it firmly. Not every row has a clone size; where given, it reads once, few, many or a size class.

D: -
V: TRBV5-6
size: -
J: TRBJ1-4
DNA: TGTGCCAGCAGCGAAGGGACCTCTGAAAAACTGTTTTTT
CDR3: CASSEGTSEKLFF

D: -
V: TRBV7-9
size: few
J: TRBJ1-2
DNA: TGTGCCAGCGGGCGAGCTAACTATGGCTACACCTTC
CDR3: CASGRANYGYTF

D: -
V: TRBV30
size: few
J: TRBJ1-2
DNA: TGTGCCTGGAGTGTAGAGGCAAACTATGGCTACACCTTC
CDR3: CAWSVEANYGYTF

D: -
V: TRBV19
size: -
J: TRBJ2-7
DNA: TGTGCCAGTAGTCCTACTCGGGGCAACGAGCAGTACTTC
CDR3: CASSPTRGNEQYF

D: TRBD2
V: TRBV5-1
size: few
J: TRBJ2-1
DNA: TGCGCCAGCAGCCGAACGACCCCGGGACTAGCGAGAAGCTCCTACAATGAGCAGTTCTTC
CDR3: CASSRTTPGLARSSYNEQFF

D: TRBD2
V: TRBV28
size: -
J: TRBJ2-7
DNA: TGTGCCAGCACCCCGGGACTAGCGACTTACGAGCAGTACTTC
CDR3: CASTPGLATYEQYF

D: -
V: TRBV4-1
size: -
J: TRBJ1-2
DNA: TGCGCCAGCAGCCAACCAGACGGGAACTATGGCTACACCTTC
CDR3: CASSQPDGNYGYTF

D: TRBD2
V: TRBV10-3
size: -
J: TRBJ2-7
DNA: TGTGCCATCAGTGACCCGGTAGCGGGAGACGAGCAGTACTTC
CDR3: CAISDPVAGDEQYF

D: TRBD2
V: TRBV9
size: -
J: TRBJ2-7
DNA: TGTGCCAGCAGCCTAGCGGTCAGCTCCTACGAGCAGTACTTC
CDR3: CASSLAVSSYEQYF

D: -
V: TRBV6-1
size: -
J: TRBJ1-5
DNA: TGTGCCAGCAGCTGGACAGCTCACAATCAGCCCCAGCATTTT
CDR3: CASSWTAHNQPQHF

D: -
V: TRBV5-5
size: -
J: TRBJ1-1
DNA: TGTGCCAGCAGCTTGGGCTTAAATATAGGGTGGGGCACTGAAGCTTTCTTT
CDR3: CASSLGLNIGWGTEAFF

D: TRBD1
V: TRBV6-6
size: -
J: TRBJ1-3
DNA: TGTGCCAGCAGCCAACGGACAGGGGGCGAAGGAAACACCATATATTTT
CDR3: CASSQRTGGEGNTIYF

D: -
V: TRBV10-3
size: -
J: TRBJ1-5
DNA: TGTGCCATCAGTGCTTTAACCCATGAGGGGAGCAATCAGCCCCAGCATTTT
CDR3: CAISALTHEGSNQPQHF